This paragraph covers one T cell receptor beta chain sequence. Its target is not known. The data are from a study of T cell responses to AZD1222 COVID-19 vaccine. In germline, CDR1 is KGHSH, CDR2 LQKENI. Trimming stripped 4 bases from V and 0 bases from J, with 12 bases between. The CDR3 is 15 amino acids. Notes on the study in general: Donors were mostly white British, more females; clonal diversity possibly underestimated. Repertoire samples came only from after the peak T cell response.

TCRdb's table, derived via immunoSEQ multiplex PCR, lists solely in-frame clones and lacks some. The sample has roughly 110,000 clones, about 92% seen once. The chain recombines TRBV18 with TRBJ2-5; D may correspond to TRBD1 or TRBD2 (5 bases each). The source was peripheral blood, collected 28 days after the second AZD1222 dose. The sequence was obtained from an adult who received the AZD1222 COVID-19 vaccine. CDR3: CASSLGGVDQETQYF. The CDR3 nucleotides read TGTGCCAGCTCACTTGGGGGAGTAGACCAAGAGACCCAGTACTTC.